This T cell receptor beta chain was recorded in a study of cytomegalovirus exposure and HLA in healthy donors. This CDR3 contains 17 residues. Germline CDR1 is MGHRA and CDR2 is YSYEKL. The V gene lost 4 bases and the J gene lost 2 bases, with 21 bases spanning the gap. PCR used 60 Vbeta primers and 13 Jbeta primers. The protocol was immunoSEQ multiplex PCR, while the TCRdb copy is restricted to in-frame clones and leaves out a portion. The sample shows 100,000 to 150,000 clones, over 65% of them seen only once. This clonotype originated in a man in his fifties in good health and CMV-seronegative. The sample consisted of PBMCs. The genes are TRBV4-1 and TRBJ2-7; D possibly corresponds to TRBD2 (7 bases). The chain's CDR3 is CASSPSPPAGDTYEQYF. In nucleotides, the CDR3 is TGCGCCAGCAGCCCCTCGCCCCCTGCGGGGGACACCTACGAGCAGTACTTC.